One T cell receptor beta chain is described in this entry. The target antigen is unknown. Germline V lookup: CDR1 MNHNS, CDR2 SASEGT. There are 13 residues in the CDR3. The germline V and J ends were trimmed by 3 bases and 4 bases, with 9 bases remaining between them. This entry comes from a study of T cell responses to AZD1222 COVID-19 vaccine. Overall study results and limits: Spike-specific TCR breadth and depth rose after two AZD1222 doses. Nearly half of spike-specific TCRs reportedly target unmutated variant regions. Clonal diversity was possibly underestimated; the donors were predominantly white British and more often female.

Sequencing was performed with immunoSEQ multiplex PCR; in TCRdb, only in-frame clones are kept and a portion is missing. The sample includes roughly 180,000 clones, roughly 93% of them seen just once. The sequence derives from an adult who received the MenACWY meningococcal vaccine as a control. Material: peripheral blood, obtained 28 days after the second dose of the MenACWY control vaccine. The rearrangement uses TRBV6-1 and TRBJ1-1, with D maybe TRBD1 (6 bases). The CDR3 here is CASSDTGSTEAFF. For the CDR3, the DNA is TGTGCCAGCAGTGATACAGGGTCCACTGAAGCTTTCTTT.